These 31 T cell receptor beta chains were all obtained from the same sample, sequenced in a study of T-cell memory formation after mild COVID-19. TCRdb reprocessed the 5' RACE reads via MiXCR and lists one record per CDR3 protein. Of 300,000 to 400,000 distinct CDR3 sequences in the sample, 15% were seen once. The sample consisted of PBMCs or a T cell subset sorted from them (not recorded which). The receptors here all came from a man aged 18 to 30 who had mild COVID-19 (a few samples of this study predate the infection). Cell type and time point are not known.

This chain joins TRBV5-1 and TRBJ2-7; a possible D gene is TRBD1 (5 bases). CDR1 is SGHRS, CDR2 YFSETQ, per germline. The V end lost 4 bases, the J end lost 11 bases, and 19 bases lay between the germline ends. The length of the CDR3 is 13 residues. The CDR3 coding sequence is TGCGCCAGCAGCCCGGACCAAGGGGATCGGGAGTACTTC. It yields the protein CASSPDQGDREYF.

Many counts were recorded for this clonotype. The CDR3 region is CASTKAGTGMSYEQYF. DNA of the CDR3: TGTGCCAGCACCAAGGCCGGGACAGGGATGTCCTACGAGCAGTACTTC. The rearrangement uses TRBV7-9 and TRBJ2-7; TRBD1 matches 9 bases. CDR1 is SEHNR, CDR2 FQNEAQ, per germline (reference sequence). The CDR3 is 16 amino acids. Trimming removed 7 bases from V and 1 base from J; junction bases left unmatched: 11.

This clonotype turned up a few times. V gene TRBV20-1 combines with J gene TRBJ1-1, with D unresolved. V lost 2 bases and J 6 bases, leaving 13 bases between the germline ends. CDR1 DFQATT and CDR2 SNEGSKA come from the germline V gene (reference sequence). The CDR3 spans 13 residues. As DNA, the CDR3 is TGCAGTGCTAGAATGTCCGTTGGCGCTGAAGCTTTCTTT. Translating gives CSARMSVGAEAFF.

The chain combines TRBV6-5 with TRBJ2-3; 9 bases agree with TRBD2. Germline V CDR1 and CDR2: MNHEY, SVGAGI. The CDR3 consists of 18 residues. V gave up 0 bases and J gave up 0 bases; unmatched junction bases: 7. DNA for the CDR3: TGTGCCAGCAGTTACTCCCGGAGGCGGGGGGGTAGCACAGATACGCAGTATTTT. Its translation: CASSYSRRRGGSTDTQYF.

In its sample, this clonotype was seen a few times. This chain joins TRBV5-4 and TRBJ2-2; D could derive from TRBD1 or TRBD2 (5 bases each). Between the trimmed V and J ends, which lost 0 bases and 4 bases, there was a span of 10 bases. Germline V lookup: CDR1 SGHNT, CDR2 YYREEE (reference sequence). There are 15 residues in the CDR3. This CDR3 reads CASSLGGKSTGELFF. The CDR3 DNA reads TGTGCCAGCAGCTTGGGGGGGAAGTCCACCGGGGAGCTGTTTTTT.

This clonotype came up a few times. The V gene is TRBV6-6, the J gene TRBJ2-7; D possibly corresponds to TRBD1 (6 bases). The CDR3 is 14 residues long. The germline V gene has CDR1 MNHNY and CDR2 SVGAGI (reference sequence). Between the trimmed V and J ends, which lost 4 bases and 0 bases, there was a span of 10 bases. CDR3 in amino acids: CASSWTESSYEQYV. CDR3 nucleotides: TGTGCCAGCAGTTGGACAGAGAGCTCCTACGAGCAGTACGTC.

A few counts support this clonotype. The chain has TRBV5-1 and TRBJ2-3; 8 nucleotides line up with TRBD1. The germline gives CDR1 SGHRS, CDR2 YFSETQ. The ends lost 3 bases at V and 3 bases at J; junction bases unmatched: 9. CDR3 length: 16 residues. The CDR3 loop is CASSSVGTGHTDTQYF. Here the CDR3 DNA reads TGCGCCAGCAGCTCTGTAGGGACAGGACATACAGATACGCAGTATTTT.

A few counts support this clonotype. The chain uses TRBV20-1 and TRBJ2-3; no clear D. Germline V gene sequence: CDR1 DFQATT, CDR2 SNEGSKA (reference sequence). The CDR3 runs to 13 residues. Trimming removed 1 base from V and 2 bases from J, with 7 bases in between. This chain's CDR3 is CSARGRNTDTQYF. The CDR3 nucleotides are TGCAGTGCTAGAGGCCGTAACACAGATACGCAGTATTTT.

The chain combines TRBV13 with TRBJ2-7, with 11 bases lining up with TRBD2. The CDR3 has 17 residues. Germline values: CDR1 PRHDT, CDR2 FYEKMQ (reference sequence). J was trimmed by 3 bases and V by 3 bases; bases with no gene match: 10. This CDR3 is CASSFGGRLAGNYEQYF. The CDR3 coding sequence is TGTGCCAGCAGCTTTGGCGGAAGACTAGCGGGGAACTACGAGCAGTACTTC.

The chain combines TRBV11-2 with TRBJ2-3; D is perhaps TRBD1 (5 bases). The CDR3 runs to 16 residues. Trimming left V 2 bases short and J 1 base short, with 13 bases between. Germline CDR1 and CDR2: SGHAT and FQNNGV. CDR3 in amino acids: CASSLFAGSRTDTQYF. In DNA, the CDR3 is TGTGCCAGCAGCTTATTTGCAGGGTCGCGCACAGATACGCAGTATTTT.

This clonotype was seen a handful of times. This chain links TRBV11-2 with TRBJ2-1, with D uncertain. This CDR3 is built from 11 residues. CDR1 and CDR2 (germline): SGHAT, FQNNGV. The V gene lost 4 bases and the J gene lost 7 bases, with 5 bases spanning the gap. The CDR3 coding sequence is TGTGCCAGCAGCTCTGGAAATGAGCAGTTCTTC. Amino acid sequence: CASSSGNEQFF.

This clonotype was recorded a few times. The chain carries TRBV20-1 and TRBJ2-5; D is undetermined. Trimming cost V 5 bases and J 5 bases, with 15 bases left between them. Germline assignment: CDR1 DFQATT and CDR2 SNEGSKA (reference sequence). The CDR3 runs 13 residues. In nucleotides, the CDR3 is TGCAGTGCTCCGCCTGGGCCTGGGGAGACCCAGTACTTC. It encodes CSAPPGPGETQYF.

The chain is built from TRBV4-1 and TRBJ2-2; D is perhaps TRBD1 (6 bases). CDR1 and CDR2 from the germline V gene are MGHRA and YSYEKL. This CDR3 has 15 amino acids. Trimming took off 4 bases at V and 6 bases at J, with 15 bases between the two ends. CDR3 nucleotide sequence: TGCGCCAGCAGCCTCCAAGGGGGAGATCCCGGGGAGCTGTTTTTT. Amino acid sequence: CASSLQGGDPGELFF.

This clonotype was counted between two and nine times. The CDR3 nucleotides are TGCAGCGTTGGGGAACATACTATCCTACGAGCGCAGTACGTC. This codes for CSVGEHTILRAQYV. The chain joins TRBV29-1 to TRBJ2-7; D is unclear. Germline CDR1 reads SQVTM; CDR2 reads ANQGSEA. CDR3 size: 14 residues. The ends were cut back, 4 bases at V and 9 bases at J, with 22 bases in the middle.

The chain joins TRBV5-6 to TRBJ2-3; TRBD2 agrees at 7 bases. Germline lookup yields CDR1 SGHDT and CDR2 YYEEEE. The V gene end was trimmed by 2 bases and the J gene end by 0 bases; junction bases not matched to a gene: 9. The CDR3 covers 17 residues. CDR3 in amino acids: CASSFTGGGASTDTQYF. CDR3 DNA: TGTGCCAGCAGCTTTACTGGCGGGGGAGCTAGCACAGATACGCAGTATTTT.

This clonotype has a handful of counts. The chain recombines TRBV6-6 with TRBJ2-1; possibly TRBD2 for D (7 bases). The ends were cut back, 6 bases at V and 7 bases at J, with 19 bases in the middle. The CDR3 covers 15 residues. The germline gives CDR1 MNHNY, CDR2 SVGAGI (reference sequence). The CDR3 bases are TGTGCCAGCAGAACAACCCAAGGGGGGGGGAATGAGCAGTTCTTC. Protein product: CASRTTQGGGNEQFF.

The V and J genes are TRBV5-1 and TRBJ2-5; D is perhaps TRBD1 or TRBD2 (5 bases each). The CDR3 extends over 15 amino acids. V was trimmed by 1 base and J by 1 base, leaving 11 bases between them. CDR1 and CDR2 from the germline V gene are SGHRS and YFSETQ. Written as DNA, the CDR3 is TGCGCCAGCAGCTTGTACCCAGGGACCCAAGAGACCCAGTACTTC. Encoded protein: CASSLYPGTQETQYF.

The V and J genes are TRBV10-3 and TRBJ2-3; no clear D gene. Germline CDR1 and CDR2: ENHRY and SYGVKD. The CDR3 extends over 11 amino acids. V gave up 11 bases and J gave up 8 bases, with 14 bases separating them. For the CDR3, the DNA is TGTGCCTCGACGAGCTCGTTTACGCAGTATTTT. It yields the protein CASTSSFTQYF.

The chain uses TRBV28 and TRBJ2-1; no definite D call. There are 12 residues in the CDR3. Germline V gene lookup returns CDR1 MDHEN and CDR2 SYDVKM. V shed 6 bases and J shed 5 bases, with 8 bases lying between them. The chain's CDR3 is CASRTTNNEQFF. DNA for the CDR3: TGTGCCAGCAGAACTACTAACAATGAGCAGTTCTTC. Filled out from reference TRBV28 and TRBJ2-1, the complete variable domain reads DVKVTQSSRYLVKRTGEKVFLECVQDMDHENMFWYRQDPGLGLRLIYFSYDVKMKEKGDIPEGYSVSREKKERFSLILESASTNQTSMYLCASRTTNNEQFFGPGTRLTVL.

This clonotype was observed a handful of times. The gene calls are TRBV6-4 and TRBJ2-5; possible D gene TRBD1, 5 bases. The CDR3 extends over 14 amino acids. V lost 7 bases and J lost 7, with 19 bases in between. From germline, CDR1 is MRHNA and CDR2 SNTAGT. The CDR3 region is CASTTIGVPGTQYF. The CDR3 DNA reads as TGTGCCAGCACTACCATAGGGGTACCGGGGACCCAGTACTTC.

This chain connects TRBV21-1 to TRBJ2-7; the table names TRBD2, a call not compared with the DNA. TRBV21-1 is a pseudogene locus. The length of the CDR3 is 18 residues. The CDR3 protein is CASSKVDLAGDLSYEQYV. In DNA form, the CDR3 reads TGTGCCAGCAGCAAAGTAGATCTAGCGGGGGACCTCTCCTACGAGCAGTACGTC.

A single count supports this clonotype. The V gene is TRBV4-2, the J gene TRBJ1-1, with 9 bases that match TRBD1. Trimming cost V 0 bases and J 5 bases; bases outside gene matches: 10. Looked up from germline, CDR1 is LGHNA and CDR2 is YNFKEQ. CDR3 size: 17 residues. The CDR3 loop reads CASSQDEHRGRSTEAFF. DNA of the CDR3: TGTGCCAGCAGCCAAGATGAGCACAGGGGGCGGAGTACTGAAGCTTTCTTT.

Many counts were recorded for this clonotype. The J gene is TRBJ2-5, the V gene TRBV9, with D possibly being TRBD1 or TRBD2 (5 bases each). Trimming shortened V by 7 bases and J by 4 bases, and 11 bases separated the two germline ends. The CDR3 has 12 residues. The V gene's germline CDR1 is SGDLS and CDR2 YYNGEE. CDR3 sequence: CASSGRRETQYF. CDR3 bases: TGTGCCAGCTCGGGACGGAGAGAGACCCAGTACTTC. The entire variable domain, with the rest obtained from reference TRBV9 and TRBJ2-5, is as follows: DSGVTQTPKHLITATGQRVTLRCSPRSGDLSVYWYQQSLDQGLQFLIQYYNGEERAKGNILERFSAQQFPDLHSELNLSSLELGDSALYFCASSGRRETQYFGPGTRLLVL.

The rearrangement joins TRBV20-1 to TRBJ2-2, with 11 bases lining up with TRBD2. CDR3 length: 16 amino acids. The ends lost 1 base at V and 5 bases at J; junction bases unmatched: 6. Germline V gene data show CDR1 as DFQATT and CDR2 as SNEGSKA (reference sequence). The CDR3 bases are TGCAGTGCTAGAGTTCCCGGGACTAGCGGAACCGGGGAGCTGTTTTTT. Its protein product is CSARVPGTSGTGELFF.

There are a few counts of this clonotype. The chain uses TRBV6-6 and TRBJ2-7, with 9 bases identical to TRBD1. The junction had 6 bases not matched to a gene; V was cut back by 2 bases and J by 10 bases. The CDR3 is made up of 13 amino acids. Germline assignment: CDR1 MNHNY and CDR2 SVGAGI (reference sequence). Here the CDR3 DNA reads TGTGCCAGCAGTTACGCGGGACAGGGTAACCAGTACGTC. Its protein product is CASSYAGQGNQYV.

This clonotype was picked up a small number of times. CDR3 nucleotide sequence: TGCGCCAGCGGGGCGGACAACTATGGCTACACCTTC. It encodes CASGADNYGYTF. This chain links TRBV5-1 with TRBJ1-2, with a weak D call TRBD1 (5 bases). The CDR3 length is 12 residues. Germline-derived CDR1 and CDR2 are SGHRS and YFSETQ. The V end was cut by 7 bases, the J end by 2 bases, with 9 bases between.

This clonotype was detected a few times. The chain links TRBV6-5 to TRBJ2-1, with TRBD2 identical over 13 bases. Germline CDR1 reads MNHEY; CDR2 reads SVGAGI. This CDR3 comprises 15 residues. Germline trimming cut 6 bases from V and 8 bases from J; bases unmatched to any gene: 7. The CDR3 bases are TGTGCCAGCAGCCCGGGACTAGCGGGGAGCGATGAGCAGTTCTTC. This codes for CASSPGLAGSDEQFF.

The V call is TRBV6-2 or TRBV6-3, the J call TRBJ2-7; tentative D call: TRBD1 (5 bases). The CDR3 has 14 amino acids. Between the trimmed V and J ends, which lost 5 bases and 4 bases, there was a span of 15 bases. CDR1 MNHEY and CDR2 SVGEGT come from the germline V gene. CDR3 DNA sequence: TGTGCCAGCAGTCCTCTCGAACAGGATTACGAGCAGTACGTC. Its protein product is CASSPLEQDYEQYV.

This clonotype was seen more than once but under ten times. The chain joins TRBV9 to TRBJ2-7, with a possible D match to TRBD2 (6 bases). Trimming pared 4 bases from V and 7 bases from J, leaving 18 bases between. The germline gives CDR1 SGDLS, CDR2 YYNGEE. The CDR3 covers 14 residues. The DNA for the CDR3 is TGTGCCAGCAGCTATGTAGGAGGGGCGAGTGAGCAGTACTTC. It specifies CASSYVGGASEQYF.

The V call is TRBV19, the J call TRBJ1-5; D perhaps matches TRBD1 (5 bases). V was clipped by 4 bases and J by 2 bases, with 9 bases between them. CDR1 is LNHDA, CDR2 SQIVND, per germline (reference sequence). The CDR3 covers 14 residues. CDR3 nucleotide sequence: TGTGCCAGTAGTACCAGGGCGGGCAATCAGCCCCAGCATTTT. It yields the protein CASSTRAGNQPQHF.

The rearrangement links TRBV7-9 to TRBJ2-1, with 9 bases matching TRBD2. V shed 3 bases and J 6 bases; nucleotides not matched to a gene: 6. Looked up from germline, CDR1 is SEHNR and CDR2 is FQNEAQ (reference sequence). The CDR3 is 15 residues long. The CDR3, as DNA: TGTGCCAGCAGCTTGCGGGGGGGCCTCGGCAATGAGCAGTTCTTC. It translates to CASSLRGGLGNEQFF.